This T cell receptor beta chain was recorded in a study of CD8+ T cells in alopecia areata. V trimming: 6 bases; J trimming: 4 bases; junction bases outside the gene matches: 8. There are 14 residues in the CDR3. Looked up from germline, CDR1 is MNHEY and CDR2 is SMNVEV (reference sequence). The treatment is: oral pan-JAK inhibitor, 5-10 mg twice daily. Lesional scalp punch biopsies and peripheral blood were collected from alopecia areata patients. Overall study findings and caveats: Across lesional scalp, and particularly alopecia totalis/universalis, clonality surpassed that of normal scalp.

Reverse transcription of extracted RNA yielded cDNA, which provided the sequencing template. Assay used: immunoSEQ multiplex PCR; TCRdb lists only in-frame clones, some missing. The table has 150,000 to 200,000 clones, 50% to 70% seen once; the top ten hold 1.3%. The table lists this clone with a count of one. The antigen remains undetermined. The chain combines TRBV27 with TRBJ1-1, with TRBD1 identical over 7 bases. The source was CD4+ T cells sorted from blood, collected around week 50, from a patient treated with tofacitinib. This clonotype was sampled from a human donor with alopecia areata. For the CDR3, the DNA is TGTGCCAGCAGACAACAGGGGAAGGCCACTGAAGCTTTCTTT. Its protein is CASRQQGKATEAFF.